Presented here are 25 T cell receptor beta chains from one specimen sequenced in a study of T cells in Graves' hyperthyroidism and ophthalmopathy. Template material for amplifying TCR beta CDR3 regions consisted of RNA transcripts. HTBI primers drove first-round RT-PCR of the TCR CDR3. Via MiXCR, TCRdb re-called the multiplex PCR reads, giving one row per CDR3 protein. There are over 350,000 distinct CDR3 sequences in the sample; over 12% occur only once, and over 25% lies in the top ten. What was sequenced was blood. Receptors originate from a man aged 50 or older with Graves' ophthalmopathy.

The V gene is TRBV5-1, the J gene TRBJ2-5, with D tentatively TRBD2 (7 bases). V was pared by 7 bases and J by 1 base, with 17 bases between. The CDR3 contains 15 residues. The germline gives CDR1 SGHRS, CDR2 YFSETQ. CDR3: CASGGAGAPQETQYF. The CDR3 region has the DNA TGCGCCAGCGGGGGGGCGGGAGCCCCCCAAGAGACCCAGTACTTC.

This clonotype has a count of ten or more. The rearrangement joins TRBV6-1 to TRBJ2-5; D is unclear. Germline V lookup: CDR1 MNHNS, CDR2 SASEGT. V was shortened by 5 bases and J by 5 bases, with 6 bases between the two germline ends. The CDR3 is 11 residues long. The chain's CDR3 is CASSTRETQYF. CDR3 in DNA: TGTGCCAGCAGTACCCGGGAGACCCAGTACTTC.

This clonotype was observed a few times. This chain joins TRBV10-3 and TRBJ2-7; possibly TRBD1 for D (5 bases). This CDR3 has 12 amino acids. Germline lookup yields CDR1 ENHRY and CDR2 SYGVKD. Trimming took 8 bases from V and 2 from J, leaving 10 bases between them. CDR3 in DNA: TGTGCCATCTCCGACAGAACCTACGAGCAGTACTTC. Its translation is CAISDRTYEQYF.

In this sample, this clonotype turned up many times. V gene TRBV4-1 combines with J gene TRBJ2-7; 9 nucleotides agree with TRBD2. The V gene end was trimmed by 0 bases and the J gene end by 5 bases; junction bases not matched to a gene: 5. The CDR3 runs to 15 residues. The germline V gene has CDR1 MGHRA and CDR2 YSYEKL. CDR3 sequence: CASSQDKASGNEQYF. The CDR3 bases are TGCGCCAGCAGCCAAGATAAGGCTAGCGGGAACGAGCAGTACTTC.

The CDR3 sequence: CASSRQSGTGTYEQYF. Written as DNA, the CDR3 is TGTGCCAGCAGTCGACAATCCGGGACAGGGACCTACGAGCAGTACTTC. The chain is built from TRBV27 and TRBJ2-7, with 9 positions matching TRBD1. CDR1 is MNHEY and CDR2 is SMNVEV in the germline V gene (reference sequence). J lost 2 bases, V lost 5 bases, and 10 bases had no gene match. The CDR3 covers 16 residues.

This chain connects TRBV14 to TRBJ1-1; D uncertain. The CDR3 consists of 15 residues. Germline V gene sequence: CDR1 SGHDN, CDR2 FVKESK. Trimming cost V 0 bases and J 1 base, with 9 bases left between them. The CDR3 region is CASSQDRITNTEAFF. CDR3 nucleotides: TGTGCCAGCAGCCAAGATCGGATTACGAACACTGAAGCTTTCTTT.

This clonotype was detected ten times or more. The rearrangement links TRBV10-2 to TRBJ2-7, with TRBD2 matching 10 bases. Germline CDR1 is WSHSY and CDR2 is SAAADI. With V trimmed by 8 bases and J by 3 bases, 4 bases remained unmatched. This CDR3 spans 13 amino acids. CDR3 sequence (DNA): TGCGCCAGCGCAGCGGGAGGGGGCTACGAGCAGTACTTC. Encoded protein: CASAAGGGYEQYF.

This clonotype came up a few times. V gene TRBV7-2 combines with J gene TRBJ2-1; 9 bases match TRBD1. CDR1 is SGHTA and CDR2 is FQGNSA in the germline V gene. The J segment lost 4 bases and the V segment lost 4 bases, leaving 5 bases of the junction unmatched. The CDR3 covers 15 residues. DNA for the CDR3: TGTGCCAGCAGCTGGGACAGGGCCACATACAATGAGCAGTTCTTC. It is translated as CASSWDRATYNEQFF.

In this sample, this clonotype turned up a few times. One base away lies a much larger clone, so this may be a sequencing read error. The genes are TRBV12-3 or TRBV12-4 and TRBJ1-2; the D gene is possibly TRBD1 (6 bases). The V end was cut by 5 bases, the J end by 6 bases, with 10 bases between. This CDR3 contains 12 residues. This chain's CDR3 is CASSPRQDGYTF. In nucleotides, the CDR3 is TGTGCCAGCAGTCCGAGACAGGATGGCTACACCTTC.

Many counts were recorded for this clonotype. This chain uses TRBV2 with TRBJ1-1; no clear D gene. The CDR3 loop spans 12 amino acids. Trimming took 6 bases from V and 5 from J, leaving 10 bases between them. Germline V gives CDR1 SNHLY, CDR2 FYNNEI. CDR3 nucleotide sequence: TGTGCCAGCAGACTCGACTTAACTGAAGCTTTCTTT. It specifies CASRLDLTEAFF.

This chain uses TRBV5-8 with TRBJ2-1; perhaps TRBD2 as D (5 bases). CDR3 length: 16 residues. V was clipped by 3 bases and J by 6 bases, with 19 bases between them. Germline CDR1 and CDR2: SGHTS and YDEGEE. The CDR3 is CASSSGIGRGANEQFF. In DNA form, the CDR3 reads TGTGCCAGCAGCTCCGGGATAGGACGGGGTGCCAATGAGCAGTTCTTC.

This clonotype has a count of ten or more. The chain uses TRBV28 and TRBJ1-2; 8 bases line up with TRBD1. Germline trimming cut 4 bases from V and 3 bases from J; bases unmatched to any gene: 7. The CDR3 sequence is 15 residues long. In germline, CDR1 is MDHEN, CDR2 SYDVKM. The CDR3 DNA follows: TGTGCCAGCAGTTCCCCCGGACAGGGCCACTATGGCTACACCTTC. This encodes CASSSPGQGHYGYTF.

This clonotype occurred many times. The V call is TRBV2, the J call TRBJ2-1, with 10 bases aligning to TRBD2. CDR3 length: 16 amino acids. Germline V gene sequence: CDR1 SNHLY, CDR2 FYNNEI. V shed 6 bases and J 3 bases; nucleotides not matched to a gene: 8. DNA for the CDR3: TGTGCCAGCAGGCGACTAGCGGGTAATAACTACAATGAGCAGTTCTTC. Amino acids: CASRRLAGNNYNEQFF. The variable domain in full, with the rest retrieved from reference TRBV2 and TRBJ2-1, is EPEVTQTPSHQVTQMGQEVILRCVPISNHLYFYWYRQILGQKVEFLVSFYNNEISEKSEIFDDQFSVERPDGSNFTLKIRSTKLEDSAMYFCASRRLAGNNYNEQFFGPGTRLTVL.

There are many counts of this clonotype. The chain recombines TRBV7-8 with TRBJ2-7; TRBD2 aligns across 7 bases. V was clipped by 0 bases and J by 3 bases; unmatched bases: 5. This CDR3 is 15 amino acids long. Germline CDR1 SGHVS, CDR2 FQNEAQ. The CDR3 DNA is TGTGCCAGCAGCTTAGCGTCGGGACTAAACTACGAGCAGTACTTC. This sequence encodes CASSLASGLNYEQYF.

Only a few counts were recorded for this clonotype. The chain couples TRBV7-9 to TRBJ1-1; D perhaps matches TRBD1 (5 bases). Trimming shortened V by 6 bases and J by 6 bases, and 14 bases separated the two germline ends. The CDR3 contains 13 residues. Germline CDR1 reads SEHNR; CDR2 reads FQNEAQ (reference sequence). CDR3 loop: CASSRPGVPEAFF. CDR3 nucleotide sequence: TGTGCCAGCAGTCGCCCGGGGGTCCCTGAAGCTTTCTTT.

This clonotype was seen many times. This chain links TRBV11-2 with TRBJ2-1, with 13 bases aligning to TRBD2. Germline CDR1 is SGHAT and CDR2 is FQNNGV. The CDR3 totals 15 residues. V lost 5 bases and J lost 4; bases outside the gene matches: 2. In nucleotides, the CDR3 is TGTGCCAGCAGCATGGGACTAGCGGGATACAATGAGCAGTTCTTC. Its translation: CASSMGLAGYNEQFF.

There are many counts of this clonotype. The chain uses TRBV27 and TRBJ2-7; 14 bases match TRBD2. Looked up from germline, CDR1 is MNHEY and CDR2 is SMNVEV (reference sequence). The J segment lost 3 bases and the V segment lost 0 bases, leaving 10 bases of the junction unmatched. The CDR3 is 19 residues long. The DNA of the CDR3 is TGTGCCAGCAGTTTATCGCCCGGGACTAGCGGGAGTGCGAGCTACGAGCAGTACTTC. Encoded protein: CASSLSPGTSGSASYEQYF.

This clonotype was counted many times. The gene calls are TRBV2 and TRBJ2-5, with 12 nucleotides matching TRBD2. The CDR3 has 15 residues. V dropped 6 bases and J dropped 5; count of bases not matched to a gene: 7. Germline-derived CDR1 and CDR2 are SNHLY and FYNNEI. CDR3 in DNA: TGTGCCAGCAGGAGACTAGCGGGAGAATATGAGACCCAGTACTTC. Residues: CASRRLAGEYETQYF.

Ten or more counts support this clonotype. The chain has TRBV11-2 and TRBJ2-7, with a weak D call TRBD2 (7 bases). V lost 5 bases and J 4 bases, leaving 18 bases between the germline ends. The V gene's germline CDR1 is SGHAT and CDR2 FQNNGV. The CDR3 totals 15 residues. The CDR3 spells CASSLEGGGPYEQYF. As DNA, the CDR3 is TGTGCCAGCAGCCTCGAGGGGGGGGGACCTTACGAGCAGTACTTC.

This clonotype has a handful of counts. A read error may produce the germline difference seen at one junction end. This chain links TRBV24-1 with TRBJ2-2; D is ambiguous. Germline V gives CDR1 KGHDR, CDR2 SFDVKD. There are 14 residues in the CDR3. The CDR3 DNA reads TGTGCCACCAGTGATTCGAGAAACAACGGGGAGCTGTTTTTT. The encoded protein is CATSDSRNNGELFF.

This clonotype was recorded many times. This rearrangement joins TRBV3-1 to TRBJ2-1; 12 nucleotides match TRBD2. With 3 bases clipped from V and 8 bases from J, the junction kept 5 bases outside the gene matches. Per the germline V gene, CDR1 is LGHDT and CDR2 is YNNKEL (reference sequence). This CDR3 has 15 residues. CDR3 residues: CASSHLAGGLHEQFF. The CDR3 DNA is TGTGCCAGCAGCCATCTAGCGGGAGGGCTCCATGAGCAGTTCTTC.

This clonotype was picked up many times. J is TRBJ2-1 and V is TRBV5-1, with TRBD1 matching over 9 bases. CDR1 is SGHRS and CDR2 is YFSETQ in the germline V gene. The CDR3 loop spans 13 amino acids. V shed 4 bases and J 7 bases; nucleotides not matched to a gene: 3. CDR3 nucleotide sequence: TGCGCCAGCAGCGAAGACAGGGGGAATGAGCAGTTCTTC. This encodes CASSEDRGNEQFF.

This clonotype was detected many times. The chain links TRBV2 to TRBJ2-7, with D possibly TRBD2 on 5 matching bases. V gave up 1 base and J gave up 2 bases, with 9 bases separating them. CDR3 length: 14 amino acids. Germline V gene data show CDR1 as SNHLY and CDR2 as FYNNEI. CDR3 bases: TGTGCCAGCAGTGAAGTCAGCGGACCCTACGAGCAGTACTTC. Protein: CASSEVSGPYEQYF.

This clonotype turned up a few times. The chain uses TRBV7-6 and TRBJ2-5; TRBD2 matches at 11 bases. J gave up 4 bases and V 5 bases, and 6 bases lay outside the gene matches. Germline V gives CDR1 SGHVS, CDR2 FNYEAQ. The CDR3 sequence is 15 residues long. The CDR3 loop is CASSVTSGSRETQYF. CDR3 in DNA: TGTGCCAGCAGCGTTACTAGCGGGAGCCGAGAGACCCAGTACTTC.

The chain is built from TRBV19 and TRBJ2-3, with 11 bases lining up with TRBD1. J was trimmed by 6 bases and V by 8 bases; bases with no gene match: 7. In germline, CDR1 is LNHDA, CDR2 SQIVND (reference sequence). The CDR3 contains 14 residues. The CDR3 loop is CASSGQGARDTQYF. The DNA for the CDR3 is TGTGCCAGTTCAGGACAGGGGGCTCGGGATACGCAGTATTTT.